Below, 22 T cell receptor beta chains from the same sample are listed, as sequenced in a study of blood T cell repertoires in COVID-19 (dated by TCRdb to the early 2020s). Library creation used the immunoSEQ multiplex PCR assay. TCRdb obtained this table from immuneACCESS and retained in-frame rearrangements with V and J assigned. These tables miss some clones; where compared with another copy, unresolved V genes account for less than half of the shortfall, and the remainder is unexplained. The sample table holds 390,000 or so clones, of which roughly 86% were seen once. The ten largest clones capture around 9.3% of the sample. Sequences were obtained from peripheral blood. Source of these receptors: a woman aged 25 to 39 with COVID-19, enrolled during active disease.

This chain links TRBV28 with TRBJ2-7; 9 bases match TRBD1. The CDR3 consists of 15 residues. CDR1 MDHEN and CDR2 SYDVKM come from the germline V gene. V was pared by 5 bases and J by 4 bases, with 9 bases of the junction left unmatched. The CDR3 sequence: CASSVPGQGMYEQYF. The CDR3 DNA follows: TGTGCCAGCAGTGTTCCGGGACAGGGTATGTACGAGCAGTACTTC.

The chain recombines TRBV24-1 with TRBJ2-5; 7 nucleotides agree with TRBD1. The germline V gene encodes CDR1 KGHDR and CDR2 SFDVKD. The CDR3 has 14 amino acids. J was trimmed by 3 bases and V by 4 bases; bases with no gene match: 4. The CDR3 bases are TGTGCCACCAGTGAGTCCGGGACAGAAGAGACCCAGTACTTC. This translates into CATSESGTEETQYF.

This chain joins TRBV28 and TRBJ1-2; D remains ambiguous. V was cut by 5 bases and J by 5 bases, with 6 bases left in between. Germline assignment: CDR1 MDHEN and CDR2 SYDVKM. The CDR3 extends over 11 amino acids. The DNA of the CDR3 is TGTGCCAGCAGTGGAGGGTATGGCTACACCTTC. Translating it yields CASSGGYGYTF.

The chain carries TRBV4-3 and TRBJ2-1; 8 bases are a match to TRBD2. This CDR3 region has 15 residues. Germline V gene sequence: CDR1 LGHNA, CDR2 YSLEER. The junction had 6 bases not matched to a gene; V was cut back by 1 base and J by 7 bases. Here the CDR3 DNA reads TGCGCCAGCAGCCAAGGAAGCGGGAGACGAAATGAGCAGTTCTTC. It yields the protein CASSQGSGRRNEQFF.

This clone was observed once. The chain carries TRBV6-5 and TRBJ1-5, with D tentatively TRBD1 (5 bases). The length of the CDR3 is 15 residues. The ends were cut back, 7 bases at V and 0 bases at J, with 13 bases in the middle. Germline V lookup: CDR1 MNHEY, CDR2 SVGAGI. CDR3 loop: CASITTEYSNQPQHF. As DNA, the CDR3 is TGTGCCAGCATTACGACAGAATATAGCAATCAGCCCCAGCATTTT.

The chain links TRBV9 to TRBJ1-3; D uncertain. Trimming took off 0 bases at V and 4 bases at J, with 11 bases between the two ends. Germline-derived CDR1 and CDR2 are SGDLS and YYNGEE. The CDR3 spans 15 residues. The CDR3 protein is CASSVGSGSGNTIYF. The DNA for the CDR3 is TGTGCCAGCAGCGTAGGATCGGGGTCCGGAAACACCATATATTTT.

The rearrangement uses TRBV28 and TRBJ2-7, with D perhaps TRBD2 (5 bases). Germline CDR1 MDHEN, CDR2 SYDVKM. Trimming pared 7 bases from V and 2 bases from J, leaving 12 bases between. The CDR3 has 13 amino acids. The CDR3 here is CASKESGTYEQYF. CDR3 DNA: TGTGCCAGCAAGGAGAGCGGAACCTACGAGCAGTACTTC.

As for this clone: At one end the junction does not follow the germline gene, possibly because of a read error. The chain combines TRBV7-7 with TRBJ1-3; 8 bases are a match to TRBD1. Germline V CDR1 and CDR2: SSHAT, FNYEAQ (reference sequence). This CDR3 region has 16 residues. The CDR3 region is CASTPGQEGSGNTIYF. The CDR3 region has the DNA TGTGCTAGCACTCCGGGACAGGAGGGATCGGGAAACACCATATATTTT.

This clone was observed a single time. The chain links TRBV7-3 to TRBJ2-1, with 7 bases that match TRBD2. This CDR3 is built from 16 residues. Germline V lookup: CDR1 SGHTA, CDR2 FQGTGA. J was trimmed by 0 bases and V by 5 bases; bases with no gene match: 7. The CDR3 nucleotides are TGTGCCAGCAGCGGACCCCCGGGAGGCTCCTACAATGAGCAGTTCTTC. Protein: CASSGPPGGSYNEQFF.

The genes are TRBV5-1 and TRBJ1-5; no definite D call. This CDR3 comprises 13 residues. Germline V gives CDR1 SGHRS, CDR2 YFSETQ. V was cut by 0 bases and J by 6 bases, with 7 bases left in between. The CDR3 is CASSLDSGQPQHF. The CDR3 coding sequence is TGCGCCAGCAGCTTGGACTCAGGTCAGCCCCAGCATTTT.

The rearrangement uses TRBV7-2 and TRBJ2-3, with D possibly TRBD1 on 5 matching bases. The V and J ends lost 3 bases and 2 bases respectively, with 9 bases between them. The CDR3 has 14 amino acids. Germline V CDR1 and CDR2: SGHTA, FQGNSA. The CDR3 sequence is CASSFDSFTDTQYF. CDR3 bases: TGTGCCAGCAGCTTCGACAGTTTCACAGATACGCAGTATTTT.

The rearrangement links TRBV9 to TRBJ2-7, with D possibly TRBD1 on 6 matching bases. This CDR3 contains 15 residues. Germline CDR1 reads SGDLS; CDR2 reads YYNGEE. The V and J ends lost 2 bases and 3 bases respectively, with 15 bases between them. CDR3 DNA sequence: TGTGCCAGCAGCGTGGGGGACAAGTCGCTCTACGAGCAGTACTTC. This translates into CASSVGDKSLYEQYF.

The chain couples TRBV23-1 to TRBJ2-5; 11 bases align to TRBD2. Being an ORF, TRBV23-1 has a function that is uncertain. Trimming cost V 2 bases and J 3 bases; bases outside gene matches: 2. This CDR3 has 15 residues. CDR3 bases: TGCGCCAGCAGTCAAAGACTAGCGGGAAAAGAGACCCAGTACTTC. The encoded protein is CASSQRLAGKETQYF.

The chain joins TRBV27 to TRBJ2-7, with TRBD2 matching over 16 bases. The CDR3 is 15 residues long. With V trimmed by 2 bases and J by 6 bases, 1 base remained unmatched. Germline V gene lookup returns CDR1 MNHEY and CDR2 SMNVEV (reference sequence). The CDR3: CASSLGTSGRAEQYF. The DNA of the CDR3 is TGTGCCAGCAGTTTAGGGACTAGCGGGAGGGCCGAGCAGTACTTC.

V and J are TRBV15 and TRBJ2-5; 11 bases agree with TRBD2. Losses at the gene ends were 4 bases for V and 3 bases for J; bases not matched to a gene: 7. Germline V gives CDR1 LNHNV, CDR2 YYDKDF (reference sequence). The CDR3 totals 16 residues. As DNA, the CDR3 is TGTGCCACCAGCAAATTCCCGACTAGCGGGGAAGAGACCCAGTACTTC. Its translation: CATSKFPTSGEETQYF. The full variable domain, in which reference TRBV15 and TRBJ2-5 provide the parts outside the CDR3, is DAMVIQNPRYQVTQFGKPVTLSCSQTLNHNVMYWYQQKSSQAPKLLFHYYDKDFNNEADTPDNFQSRRPNTSFCFLDIRSPGLGDTAMYLCATSKFPTSGEETQYFGPGTRLLVL.

This chain uses TRBV7-3 with TRBJ2-3, with no clear D. V lost 2 bases and J lost 0, with 6 bases in between. CDR3 length equals 14 residues. Germline lookup yields CDR1 SGHTA and CDR2 FQGTGA. CDR3 sequence: CASSLRVSTDTQYF. Written as DNA, the CDR3 is TGTGCCAGCAGCTTACGAGTTAGCACAGATACGCAGTATTTT.

The chain couples TRBV3-1 (or the pseudogene TRBV3-2) to TRBJ2-7, with TRBD2 matching 13 bases. V shed 0 bases and J 5 bases; nucleotides not matched to a gene: 10. The CDR3 spans 18 residues. CDR1 LGHDT and CDR2 YNNKEL come from the germline V gene (reference sequence). Here the CDR3 DNA reads TGTGCCAGCAGCCAAGATACGGTTGGCGGGACTAGCGGGAACGAGCAGTACTTC. Encoded protein: CASSQDTVGGTSGNEQYF.

The V call is TRBV28, the J call TRBJ2-3; D not certain. The ends were cut back, 6 bases at V and 3 bases at J, with 7 bases in the middle. The CDR3 covers 12 residues. The germline V gene encodes CDR1 MDHEN and CDR2 SYDVKM. Here the CDR3 DNA reads TGTGCCAGCAGCACTTTAACAGATACGCAGTATTTT. It translates to CASSTLTDTQYF. Full variable domain (missing parts from reference TRBV28 and TRBJ2-3): DVKVTQSSRYLVKRTGEKVFLECVQDMDHENMFWYRQDPGLGLRLIYFSYDVKMKEKGDIPEGYSVSREKKERFSLILESASTNQTSMYLCASSTLTDTQYFGPGTRLTVL.

This clone has a handful of counts. The chain uses TRBV7-2 and TRBJ2-7; 8 bases line up with TRBD2. The CDR3 consists of 14 residues. J lost 3 bases, V lost 3 bases, and 4 bases had no gene match. CDR1 SGHTA and CDR2 FQGNSA come from the germline V gene. The CDR3 region is CASSFTSGDYEQYF. In DNA form, the CDR3 reads TGTGCCAGCAGCTTTACTAGCGGAGACTACGAGCAGTACTTC.

This chain joins TRBV11-2 and TRBJ2-7; D may be TRBD1 (6 bases). CDR1 and CDR2 from the germline V gene are SGHAT and FQNNGV. The CDR3 extends over 15 amino acids. V was pared by 6 bases and J by 6 bases, with 21 bases between. The CDR3 here is CASRPAQGISSEQYF. The DNA for the CDR3 is TGTGCCAGCAGGCCAGCCCAGGGGATTTCCAGCGAGCAGTACTTC. The entire variable domain, with the rest obtained from reference TRBV11-2 and TRBJ2-7, is as follows: EAGVAQSPRYKIIEKRQSVAFWCNPISGHATLYWYQQILGQGPKLLIQFQNNGVVDDSQLPKDRFSAERLKGVDSTLKIQPAKLEDSAVYLCASRPAQGISSEQYFGPGTRLTVT.

This chain links TRBV28 with TRBJ2-5; D gene unclear. Germline-derived CDR1 and CDR2 are MDHEN and SYDVKM. The CDR3 has 14 residues. The V end was cut by 6 bases, the J end by 5 bases, with 16 bases between. The CDR3 DNA is TGTGCCAGCAGAGCCCCGACGGAGCTGGAGACCCAGTACTTC. It specifies CASRAPTELETQYF.

J is TRBJ2-3 and V is TRBV19; 7 positions match TRBD2. Per germline, CDR1 LNHDA and CDR2 SQIVND (reference sequence). The CDR3 covers 13 residues. V gave up 6 bases and J gave up 4 bases; unmatched junction bases: 4. The CDR3 region is CASRRLAADTQYF. The DNA for the CDR3 is TGTGCCAGTAGGCGACTAGCTGCAGATACGCAGTATTTT. Combining the CDR3 with reference TRBV19 and TRBJ2-3 gives the whole variable domain DGGITQSPKYLFRKEGQNVTLSCEQNLNHDAMYWYRQDPGQGLRLIYYSQIVNDFQKGDIAEGYSVSREKKESFPLTVTSAQKNPTAFYLCASRRLAADTQYFGPGTRLTVL.